What follows are 30 T cell receptor beta chains derived from one specimen sequenced in a study of blood T cell repertoires in COVID-19. This table comes from immunoSEQ multiplex PCR, and its TCRdb copy is limited to in-frame clones, with some not included. This table has 300,000 to 400,000 clones, approximately 88% appearing once. The sequenced sample consisted of PBMCs or T cells enriched from blood (not recorded which). All receptors come from a woman in her twenties or thirties with acute COVID-19.

This chain links TRBV2 with TRBJ2-1; TRBD2 matches at 8 bases. V was pared by 6 bases and J by 2 bases, with 3 bases of the junction left unmatched. Looked up from germline, CDR1 is SNHLY and CDR2 is FYNNEI. The CDR3 contains 14 residues. CDR3 sequence (DNA): TGTGCCAGCAGGCGGGGGGAAACCTACAATGAGCAGTTCTTC. Translation gives CASRRGETYNEQFF.

V and J are TRBV20-1 and TRBJ1-2, with TRBD1 matching 7 bases. V gave up 3 bases and J gave up 6 bases; unmatched junction bases: 4. The CDR3 spans 12 residues. In germline, CDR1 is DFQATT, CDR2 SNEGSKA (reference sequence). In nucleotides, the CDR3 is TGCAGTGCTAGTACCCAGGGGGATGGCTACACCTTC. Translating it yields CSASTQGDGYTF.

This clone came up once. V usage is TRBV7-2 and J usage is TRBJ2-7, with 8 bases matching TRBD2. V dropped 2 bases and J dropped 0; count of bases not matched to a gene: 9. Germline loops: CDR1 SGHTA, CDR2 FQGNSA. The CDR3 extends over 17 amino acids. CDR3 nucleotide sequence: TGTGCCAGCAGCTTAAGGTCGGGGGGGACGAGCTCCTACGAGCAGTACTTC. Its translation: CASSLRSGGTSSYEQYF.

The gene calls are TRBV18 and TRBJ1-1, with 7 bases matching TRBD1. V lost 4 bases and J lost 1; bases outside the gene matches: 3. Germline CDR1 and CDR2: KGHSH and LQKENI. CDR3 length: 14 amino acids. The CDR3 reads CASSQQGTNTEAFF. For the CDR3, the DNA is TGTGCCAGCTCACAACAGGGGACGAACACTGAAGCTTTCTTT.

CDR3 sequence reads: CAWSVARDETQYF. For the CDR3, the DNA is TGTGCCTGGAGTGTAGCGCGGGATGAGACCCAGTACTTC. The V and J genes are TRBV30 and TRBJ2-5; perhaps TRBD2 as D (6 bases). Per germline, CDR1 GTSNPN and CDR2 SVGIG (reference sequence). The CDR3 consists of 13 residues. V was cut by 0 bases and J by 5 bases, with 10 bases left in between.

V is TRBV24-1 and J is TRBJ1-4, with a possible D match to TRBD1 (5 bases). The CDR3 is 16 amino acids. Germline CDR1 KGHDR, CDR2 SFDVKD. With 4 bases removed from V and 8 bases from J, the gap between germline ends came to 19 bases. Here the CDR3 DNA reads TGTGCCACCAGTGAGGGGAGACACCCGGGGGGAGAAAAACTGTTTTTT. It specifies CATSEGRHPGGEKLFF.

The J gene is TRBJ2-3, the V gene TRBV5-5, with 10 bases identical to TRBD1. Looked up from germline, CDR1 is SGHKS and CDR2 is YYEKEE (reference sequence). The junction had 9 bases not matched to a gene; V was cut back by 3 bases and J by 5 bases. This CDR3 has 16 amino acids. CDR3 sequence reads: CASSSAPGQGIDTQYF. Written as DNA, the CDR3 is TGTGCCAGCAGCTCCGCGCCGGGACAGGGGATAGATACGCAGTATTTT.

This sequence joins TRBV11-2 and TRBJ1-1; a possible D gene is TRBD1 (5 bases). Germline V gives CDR1 SGHAT, CDR2 FQNNGV. The CDR3 consists of 15 residues. Trimming removed 5 bases at V and 3 bases at J, with 16 bases between. CDR3 residues: CASSRGGFGYTEAFF. CDR3 coding DNA: TGTGCCAGCAGCCGGGGGGGGTTTGGGTACACTGAAGCTTTCTTT.

This clone appeared a single time. This sequence joins TRBV11-2 and TRBJ2-7, with D maybe TRBD1 (6 bases). This CDR3 spans 14 amino acids. V lost 2 bases and J 4 bases, leaving 12 bases between the germline ends. Germline CDR1 reads SGHAT; CDR2 reads FQNNGV. The CDR3 bases are TGTGCCAGCAGCTTACTGGGGGCAGCATACGAGCAGTACTTC. Its protein is CASSLLGAAYEQYF.

V gene TRBV6-6 combines with J gene TRBJ2-7; D gene ambiguous. The V gene lost 6 bases and the J gene lost 2 bases, with 14 bases spanning the gap. The CDR3 has 14 amino acids. From germline, CDR1 is MNHNY and CDR2 SVGAGI (reference sequence). Here the CDR3 DNA reads TGTGCCAGCAGCCCCCCGCCAGGCCCCTACGAGCAGTACTTC. Translating it yields CASSPPPGPYEQYF.

The chain employs TRBV7-3 and TRBJ2-3; TRBD2 is a possible D gene (6 bases). Trimming took 5 bases from V and 2 from J, leaving 11 bases between them. The CDR3 spans 14 residues. Per germline, CDR1 SGHTA and CDR2 FQGTGA. The CDR3 bases are TGTGCCAGCAGCCCGGGGGAAACCACAGATACGCAGTATTTT. It codes for CASSPGETTDTQYF.

The chain joins TRBV7-2 to TRBJ2-1; TRBD2 matches at 12 bases. This CDR3 has 16 amino acids. CDR1 and CDR2 (germline): SGHTA, FQGNSA. V gave up 1 base and J gave up 7 bases; unmatched junction bases: 5. The chain's CDR3 is CASSLVGLAGGNEQFF. The CDR3 nucleotides read TGTGCCAGCAGCTTAGTAGGTCTAGCGGGGGGGAATGAGCAGTTCTTC.

A single count supports this clone. The rearrangement joins TRBV9 to TRBJ2-2; 8 bases fit TRBD2. The CDR3 spans 14 residues. The germline V gene encodes CDR1 SGDLS and CDR2 YYNGEE. Unmatched junction bases numbered 6, after V lost 4 bases and J lost 7 bases. CDR3 loop: CASSSTGGSGELFF. CDR3 bases: TGTGCCAGCAGCTCAACGGGGGGGAGCGGGGAGCTGTTTTTT. Complete variable domain (other parts from reference TRBV9 and TRBJ2-2): DSGVTQTPKHLITATGQRVTLRCSPRSGDLSVYWYQQSLDQGLQFLIQYYNGEERAKGNILERFSAQQFPDLHSELNLSSLELGDSALYFCASSSTGGSGELFFGEGSRLTVL.

The V gene is TRBV19, the J gene TRBJ1-2; D gene ambiguous. The CDR3 extends over 14 amino acids. V was clipped by 4 bases and J by 3 bases, with 12 bases between them. Germline V gene sequence: CDR1 LNHDA, CDR2 SQIVND (reference sequence). The CDR3 DNA reads TGTGCCAGTAGTAGCACGGGAACAGACTATGGCTACACCTTC. Its protein product is CASSSTGTDYGYTF.

V usage is TRBV3-1 (or the pseudogene TRBV3-2) and J usage is TRBJ2-3; TRBD1 might be the D (5 bases). From germline, CDR1 is LGHDT and CDR2 YNNKEL (reference sequence). The V end was cut by 0 bases, the J end by 1 base, with 11 bases between. There are 16 residues in the CDR3. CDR3 DNA sequence: TGTGCCAGCAGCCAAGAAGGGGTGGAACGCACAGATACGCAGTATTTT. Its protein product is CASSQEGVERTDTQYF.

This chain joins TRBV4-1 and TRBJ1-1, with D hard to call. The germline V gene has CDR1 MGHRA and CDR2 YSYEKL. The CDR3 spans 11 residues. Trimming pared 0 bases from V and 11 bases from J, leaving 7 bases between. CDR3 sequence: CASSQDGWAFF. In DNA form, the CDR3 reads TGCGCCAGCAGCCAAGACGGTTGGGCTTTCTTT.

V and J are TRBV12-3 or TRBV12-4 and TRBJ1-1, with a tentative D call TRBD1 (6 bases). Between the trimmed V and J ends, which lost 0 bases and 10 bases, there was a span of 6 bases. The CDR3 covers 11 residues. The CDR3 nucleotides read TGTGCCAGCAGTTTAGCAGGGGGAGCTTTCTTT. Translated, it gives CASSLAGGAFF.

The chain uses TRBV15 and TRBJ1-4; TRBD1 matches 8 bases. The CDR3 has 16 amino acids. CDR1 is LNHNV, CDR2 YYDKDF, per germline (reference sequence). The V gene end was trimmed by 5 bases and the J gene end by 8 bases; junction bases not matched to a gene: 13. Here the CDR3 DNA reads TGTGCCACCAGCCCTAAAGGACAGGGCGTCGGGGAAAAACTGTTTTTT. Translating it yields CATSPKGQGVGEKLFF.

V is TRBV27 and J is TRBJ2-2, with 11 bases matching TRBD2. In germline, CDR1 is MNHEY, CDR2 SMNVEV (reference sequence). This CDR3 has 16 residues. The trim removed 6 bases at V and 0 bases at J, leaving 3 bases unmatched. The CDR3 loop reads CASRLAGVTNTGELFF. DNA of the CDR3: TGTGCCAGCAGACTAGCGGGGGTTACGAACACCGGGGAGCTGTTTTTT.

The gene calls are TRBV2 and TRBJ1-2, with 7 bases identical to TRBD1. V trimming: 7 bases; J trimming: 8 bases; junction bases outside the gene matches: 13. Germline V CDR1 and CDR2: SNHLY, FYNNEI. The CDR3 covers 14 residues. The CDR3 sequence is CASNQGEQGRGYTF. The CDR3 DNA follows: TGTGCCAGCAACCAAGGGGAACAGGGGCGGGGCTACACCTTC. Looking up the rest from reference TRBV2 and TRBJ1-2 gives the full variable domain: EPEVTQTPSHQVTQMGQEVILRCVPISNHLYFYWYRQILGQKVEFLVSFYNNEISEKSEIFDDQFSVERPDGSNFTLKIRSTKLEDSAMYFCASNQGEQGRGYTFGSGTRLTVV.

The chain uses TRBV6-6 and TRBJ1-1; maybe TRBD1 (5 bases). The V end was cut by 7 bases, the J end by 1 base, with 13 bases between. CDR1 is MNHNY and CDR2 is SVGAGI in the germline V gene (reference sequence). The CDR3 contains 14 residues. The CDR3 is CASTHGGRNTEAFF. The DNA for the CDR3 is TGTGCCAGCACCCACGGGGGGAGGAACACTGAAGCTTTCTTT.

This clone was seen just once. At the DNA level, this CDR3 is encoded by other sequences in the same sample as well. This chain uses TRBV5-1 with TRBJ2-3; D remains ambiguous. Trimming shortened V by 0 bases and J by 2 bases, and 10 bases separated the two germline ends. Germline V gene data show CDR1 as SGHRS and CDR2 as YFSETQ. This CDR3 is 15 amino acids long. CDR3 amino acids: CASSLAGGSTDTQYF. CDR3 in DNA: TGCGCCAGCAGCTTGGCCGGCGGCTCCACAGATACGCAGTATTTT.

The rearrangement links TRBV7-9 to TRBJ1-2; D ambiguous. The CDR3 extends over 14 amino acids. With 4 bases removed from V and 5 bases from J, the gap between germline ends came to 14 bases. From germline, CDR1 is SEHNR and CDR2 FQNEAQ (reference sequence). As DNA, the CDR3 is TGTGCCAGCAGCTCGCGGACGGGGATGTATGGCTACACCTTC. It yields the protein CASSSRTGMYGYTF.

V and J are TRBV7-2 and TRBJ1-1; D is unclear. The CDR3 sequence is 11 residues long. The germline gives CDR1 SGHTA, CDR2 FQGNSA. V was shortened by 1 base and J by 7 bases, with 4 bases between the two germline ends. The CDR3 reads CASSLVYEAFF. As DNA, the CDR3 is TGTGCCAGCAGCTTAGTCTATGAAGCTTTCTTT.

This sequence joins TRBV7-3 and TRBJ1-2; 12 positions agree with TRBD1. V shed 5 bases, J shed 3 bases, and the junction held 4 bases outside the gene matches. This CDR3 spans 15 amino acids. From germline, CDR1 is SGHTA and CDR2 FQGTGA. Here the CDR3 reads CASSLGTGGDYGYTF. The CDR3, as DNA: TGTGCCAGCAGCCTTGGGACAGGGGGCGACTATGGCTACACCTTC.

J is TRBJ2-3 and V is TRBV7-8, with 14 bases fitting TRBD2. The CDR3 runs to 19 residues. V shed 6 bases and J 1 base; nucleotides not matched to a gene: 12. Germline V gene sequence: CDR1 SGHVS, CDR2 FQNEAQ. The CDR3 loop reads CASRNPGLAGAGGTDTQYF. As DNA, the CDR3 is TGTGCCAGCAGGAACCCGGGACTAGCGGGGGCAGGAGGCACAGATACGCAGTATTTT. The variable domain in full, with the rest retrieved from reference TRBV7-8 and TRBJ2-3, is GAGVSQSPRYKVAKRGQDVALRCDPISGHVSLFWYQQALGQGPEFLTYFQNEAQLDKSGLPSDRFFAERPEGSVSTLKIQRTQQEDSAVYLCASRNPGLAGAGGTDTQYFGPGTRLTVL.

The chain recombines TRBV6-5 with TRBJ1-4; weak D call: TRBD1 (6 bases). Trimming cost V 8 bases and J 7 bases, with 17 bases left between them. From germline, CDR1 is MNHEY and CDR2 SVGAGI. CDR3 length: 14 residues. CDR3 in DNA: TGTGCCAGCGGGGAGACAGGCGCCGGTGAAAAACTGTTTTTT. Translated, it gives CASGETGAGEKLFF.

CDR3: CASSRGLSTDTQYF. The CDR3 nucleotides read TGTGCCAGCTCTCGGGGACTTAGCACAGATACGCAGTATTTT. The chain recombines TRBV18 with TRBJ2-3, with D perhaps TRBD2 (6 bases). This CDR3 has 14 residues. The germline V and J ends were trimmed by 6 bases and 0 bases, with 10 bases remaining between them. Germline lookup yields CDR1 KGHSH and CDR2 LQKENI.

The gene calls are TRBV5-6 and TRBJ2-3; 9 bases map to TRBD2. Trimming took 4 bases from V and 5 from J; bases not matched to a gene: 8. The length of the CDR3 is 15 residues. CDR1 and CDR2 (germline): SGHDT, YYEEEE. CDR3: CASSHSGGPGDTQYF. In nucleotides, the CDR3 is TGTGCCAGCAGCCATAGCGGGGGCCCCGGAGATACGCAGTATTTT.

The chain recombines TRBV19 with TRBJ1-6, with 9 bases identical to TRBD1. The CDR3 spans 18 residues. From germline, CDR1 is LNHDA and CDR2 SQIVND (reference sequence). With 6 bases clipped from V and 6 bases from J, the junction kept 15 bases outside the gene matches. As DNA, the CDR3 is TGTGCCAGTAGGGCACCGGGACAGGGTTCTCGGGTTAATTCACCCCTCCACTTT. Its translation is CASRAPGQGSRVNSPLHF.